This TCR beta chain was retrieved from a study of read filtering for tumor transcriptome and immune sequencing. Turning to the study itself: R-ISS stage counts were under ten for I, 15 to 20 for II, 6 or 7 for III.

This clonotype was recorded many times. The CDR3 totals 16 residues. Trimming at V came to 3 bases and at J to 5 bases, leaving 8 bases not matched to a gene. This library used roughly 400 ng RNA and molecular barcoded adaptors spanning alpha/delta and beta/gamma chains. Using its own MiXCR run on the reads, TCRdb lists one record per CDR3 protein. Among 20,000 to 30,000 distinct CDR3 sequences listed, 20% to 25% were seen once. The source of this sequence is a donor over 35 with multiple myeloma. The chain carries TRBV6-7 and TRBJ2-2, with 8 bases aligning to TRBD1. TRBV6-7 is an ORF; its function is uncertain. The specimen was a population of CD138-negative cells sorted from bone marrow. The CDR3 DNA reads as TGTGCCAGCAGTTATTTGGACAGGGAAGGGACCGGGGAGCTGTTTTTT. The encoded protein is CASSYLDREGTGELFF.